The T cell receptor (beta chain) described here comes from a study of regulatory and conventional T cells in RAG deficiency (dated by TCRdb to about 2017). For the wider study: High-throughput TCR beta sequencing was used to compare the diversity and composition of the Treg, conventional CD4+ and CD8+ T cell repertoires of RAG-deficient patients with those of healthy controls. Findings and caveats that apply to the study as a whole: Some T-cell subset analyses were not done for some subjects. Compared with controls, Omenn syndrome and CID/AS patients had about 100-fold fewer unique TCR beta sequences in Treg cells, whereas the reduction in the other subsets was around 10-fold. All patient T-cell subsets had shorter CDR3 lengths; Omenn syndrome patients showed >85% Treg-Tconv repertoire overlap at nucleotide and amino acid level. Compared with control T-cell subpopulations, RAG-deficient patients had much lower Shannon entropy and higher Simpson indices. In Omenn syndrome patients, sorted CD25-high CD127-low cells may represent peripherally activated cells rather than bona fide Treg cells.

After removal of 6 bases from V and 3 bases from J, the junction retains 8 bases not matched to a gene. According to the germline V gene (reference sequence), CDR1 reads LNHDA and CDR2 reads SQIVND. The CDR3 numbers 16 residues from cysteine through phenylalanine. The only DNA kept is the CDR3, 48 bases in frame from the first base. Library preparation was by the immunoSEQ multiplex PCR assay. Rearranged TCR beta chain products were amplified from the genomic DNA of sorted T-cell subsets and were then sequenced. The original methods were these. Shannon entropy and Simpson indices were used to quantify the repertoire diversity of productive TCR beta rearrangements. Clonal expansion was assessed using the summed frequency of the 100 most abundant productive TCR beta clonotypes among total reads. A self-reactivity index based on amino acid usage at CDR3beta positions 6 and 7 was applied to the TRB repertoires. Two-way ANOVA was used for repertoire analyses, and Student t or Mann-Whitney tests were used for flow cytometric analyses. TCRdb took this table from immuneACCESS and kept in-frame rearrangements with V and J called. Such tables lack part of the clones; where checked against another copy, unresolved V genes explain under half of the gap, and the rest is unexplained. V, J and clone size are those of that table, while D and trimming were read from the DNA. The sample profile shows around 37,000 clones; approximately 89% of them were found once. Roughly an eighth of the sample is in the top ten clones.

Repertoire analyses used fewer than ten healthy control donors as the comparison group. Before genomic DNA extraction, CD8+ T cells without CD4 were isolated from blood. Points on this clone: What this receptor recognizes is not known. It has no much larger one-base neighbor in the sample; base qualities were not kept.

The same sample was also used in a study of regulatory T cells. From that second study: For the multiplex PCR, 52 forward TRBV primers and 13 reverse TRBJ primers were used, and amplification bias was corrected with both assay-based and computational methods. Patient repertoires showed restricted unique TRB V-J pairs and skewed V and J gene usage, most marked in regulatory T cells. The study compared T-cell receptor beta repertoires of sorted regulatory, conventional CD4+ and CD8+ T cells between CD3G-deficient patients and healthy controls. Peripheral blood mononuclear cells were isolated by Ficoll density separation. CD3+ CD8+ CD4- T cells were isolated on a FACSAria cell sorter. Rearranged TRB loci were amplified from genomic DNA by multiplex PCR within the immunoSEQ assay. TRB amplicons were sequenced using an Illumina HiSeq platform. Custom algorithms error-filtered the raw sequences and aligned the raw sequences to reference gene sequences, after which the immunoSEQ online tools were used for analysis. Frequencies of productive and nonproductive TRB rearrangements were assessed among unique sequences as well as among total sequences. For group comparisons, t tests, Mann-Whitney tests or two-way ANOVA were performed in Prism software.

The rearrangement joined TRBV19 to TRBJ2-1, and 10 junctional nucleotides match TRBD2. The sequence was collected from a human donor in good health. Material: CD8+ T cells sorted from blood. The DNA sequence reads TGTGCCAGTAGCTTATCTTTAGCGGGGGGCTACAATGAGCAGTTCTTC. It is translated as CASSLSLAGGYNEQFF. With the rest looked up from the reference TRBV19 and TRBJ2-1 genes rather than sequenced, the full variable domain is DGGITQSPKYLFRKEGQNVTLSCEQNLNHDAMYWYRQDPGQGLRLIYYSQIVNDFQKGDIAEGYSVSREKKESFPLTVTSAQKNPTAFYLCASSLSLAGGYNEQFFGPGTRLTVL.